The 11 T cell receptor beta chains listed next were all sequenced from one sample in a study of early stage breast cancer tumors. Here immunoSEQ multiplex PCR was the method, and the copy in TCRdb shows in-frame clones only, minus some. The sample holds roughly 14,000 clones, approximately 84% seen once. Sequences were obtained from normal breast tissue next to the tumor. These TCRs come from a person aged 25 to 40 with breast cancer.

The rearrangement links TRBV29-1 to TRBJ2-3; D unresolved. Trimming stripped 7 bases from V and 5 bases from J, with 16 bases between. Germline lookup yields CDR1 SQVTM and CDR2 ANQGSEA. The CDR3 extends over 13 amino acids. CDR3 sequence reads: CSAAWALLDTQYF. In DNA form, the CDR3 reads TGCAGCGCCGCCTGGGCCCTGTTAGATACGCAGTATTTT.

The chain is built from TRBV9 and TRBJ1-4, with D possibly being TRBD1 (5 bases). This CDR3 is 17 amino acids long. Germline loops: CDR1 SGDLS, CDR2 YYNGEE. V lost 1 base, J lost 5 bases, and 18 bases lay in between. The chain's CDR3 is CASSVSPGDHGNEKLFF. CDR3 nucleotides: TGTGCCAGCAGCGTAAGCCCGGGGGACCATGGAAATGAAAAACTGTTTTTT.

CDR3 sequence: CAWTLGRGSYTF. The CDR3 DNA follows: TGTGCCTGGACCCTAGGCAGGGGCAGCTACACCTTC. This chain uses TRBV30 with TRBJ1-2; possible D gene TRBD1, 6 bases. CDR3 size: 12 residues. Trimming removed 4 bases from V and 9 bases from J, with 15 bases in between. Looked up from germline, CDR1 is GTSNPN and CDR2 is SVGIG (reference sequence).

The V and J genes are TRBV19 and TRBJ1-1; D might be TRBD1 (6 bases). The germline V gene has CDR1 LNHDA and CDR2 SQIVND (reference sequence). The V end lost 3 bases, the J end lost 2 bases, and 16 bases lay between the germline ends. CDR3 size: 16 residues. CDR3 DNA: TGTGCCAGTAGTATCAGGGGACACCTTCCAAACACTGAAGCTTTCTTT. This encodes CASSIRGHLPNTEAFF.

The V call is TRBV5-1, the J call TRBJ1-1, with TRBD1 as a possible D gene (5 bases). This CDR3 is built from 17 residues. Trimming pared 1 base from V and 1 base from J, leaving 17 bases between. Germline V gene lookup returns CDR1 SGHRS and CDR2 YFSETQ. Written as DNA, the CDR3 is TGCGCCAGCAGCTTGTGGGTAGGGGCGCATGAGAACACTGAAGCTTTCTTT. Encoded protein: CASSLWVGAHENTEAFF.

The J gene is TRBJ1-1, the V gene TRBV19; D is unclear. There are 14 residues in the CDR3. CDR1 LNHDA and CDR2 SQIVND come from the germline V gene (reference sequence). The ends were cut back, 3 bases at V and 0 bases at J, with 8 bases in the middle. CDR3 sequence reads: CASSIRAMNTEAFF. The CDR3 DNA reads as TGTGCCAGTAGTATTCGGGCTATGAACACTGAAGCTTTCTTT.

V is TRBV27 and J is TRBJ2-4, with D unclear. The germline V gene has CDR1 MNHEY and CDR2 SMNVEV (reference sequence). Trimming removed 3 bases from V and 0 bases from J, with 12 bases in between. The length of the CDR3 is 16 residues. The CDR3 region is CASSFWLVEAKNIQYF. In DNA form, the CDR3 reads TGTGCCAGCAGTTTTTGGCTAGTTGAAGCCAAAAACATTCAGTACTTC.

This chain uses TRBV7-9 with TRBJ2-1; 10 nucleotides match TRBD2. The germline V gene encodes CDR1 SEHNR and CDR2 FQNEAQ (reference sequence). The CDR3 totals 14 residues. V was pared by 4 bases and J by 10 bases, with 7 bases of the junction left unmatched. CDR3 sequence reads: CASSYLAGDWEQFF. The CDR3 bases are TGTGCCAGCAGCTACCTAGCGGGAGATTGGGAGCAGTTCTTC.

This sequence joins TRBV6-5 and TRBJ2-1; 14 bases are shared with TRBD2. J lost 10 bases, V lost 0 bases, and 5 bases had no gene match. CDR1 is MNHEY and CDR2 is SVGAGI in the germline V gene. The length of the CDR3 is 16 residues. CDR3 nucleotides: TGTGCCAGCAGTTACTCCCGACTAGCGGGAGGGCAAGAGCAGTTCTTC. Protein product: CASSYSRLAGGQEQFF.

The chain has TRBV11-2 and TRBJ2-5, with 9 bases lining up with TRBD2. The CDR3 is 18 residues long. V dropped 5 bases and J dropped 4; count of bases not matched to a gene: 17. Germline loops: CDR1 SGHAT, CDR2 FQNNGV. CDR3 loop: CASSTQKRPSGNAETQYF. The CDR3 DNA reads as TGTGCCAGCAGCACCCAAAAGAGGCCTAGCGGGAACGCAGAGACCCAGTACTTC.

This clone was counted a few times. The CDR3 sequence: CATSKATGGSYGYTF. CDR3 bases: TGTGCCACCAGCAAAGCCACGGGAGGGAGCTATGGCTACACCTTC. The chain joins TRBV15 to TRBJ1-2; D is undetermined. Trimming left V 4 bases short and J 4 bases short, with 16 bases between. Germline loops: CDR1 LNHNV, CDR2 YYDKDF (reference sequence). The CDR3 runs 15 residues. Full variable domain (rest looked up from reference TRBV15 and TRBJ1-2): DAMVIQNPRYQVTQFGKPVTLSCSQTLNHNVMYWYQQKSSQAPKLLFHYYDKDFNNEADTPDNFQSRRPNTSFCFLDIRSPGLGDTAMYLCATSKATGGSYGYTFGSGTRLTVV.